Listed here are 27 T cell receptor beta chains from one sample, sequenced in a study of control samples from healthy donors and cancer patients. The assay was immunoSEQ multiplex PCR, and TCRdb's table has in-frame clones only and misses some. Here the sample spans roughly 140,000 clones, nearly 95% being singletons. The specimen sequenced was blood. These receptors came from a man aged 50-59 years in good health.

The chain recombines TRBV18 with TRBJ1-5, with D possibly TRBD1 on 5 matching bases. This CDR3 region has 17 residues. From germline, CDR1 is KGHSH and CDR2 LQKENI. Trimming took off 4 bases at V and 0 bases at J, with 16 bases between the two ends. This CDR3 reads CASSQITRGYSNQPQHF. CDR3 DNA sequence: TGTGCCAGCTCACAAATTACTCGGGGGTATAGCAATCAGCCCCAGCATTTT.

This chain connects TRBV6-5 to TRBJ2-3; D may be TRBD1 or TRBD2 (6 bases each). From germline, CDR1 is MNHEY and CDR2 SVGAGI. The ends were cut back, 7 bases at V and 4 bases at J, with 18 bases in the middle. This CDR3 comprises 15 residues. The CDR3 loop reads CASKGGHMMADTQYF. The CDR3 coding sequence is TGTGCCAGCAAGGGGGGACATATGATGGCAGATACGCAGTATTTT.

V gene TRBV11-2 combines with J gene TRBJ2-1; weak D call: TRBD2 (5 bases). The CDR3 sequence is 12 residues long. Germline CDR1 is SGHAT and CDR2 is FQNNGV. Deletions cut 6 bases from V and 9 bases from J, with 12 bases between. CDR3 sequence (DNA): TGTGCCAGCAGGCTTCCTGGAGGTGAGCAGTTCTTC. Encoded protein: CASRLPGGEQFF.

This chain links TRBV19 with TRBJ1-5; D is ambiguous. CDR1 is LNHDA, CDR2 SQIVND, per germline (reference sequence). The CDR3 extends over 13 amino acids. Trimming removed 3 bases at V and 5 bases at J, with 8 bases between. CDR3 in DNA: TGTGCCAGTAGTATTGGACGGTATCAGCCCCAGCATTTT. It translates to CASSIGRYQPQHF.

V and J are TRBV7-9 and TRBJ2-3, with TRBD2 matching 7 bases. J was trimmed by 0 bases and V by 5 bases; bases with no gene match: 8. There are 16 residues in the CDR3. The germline V gene encodes CDR1 SEHNR and CDR2 FQNEAQ (reference sequence). CDR3 coding DNA: TGTGCCAGCAGCCCTAAGGGGACTACTAGCACAGATACGCAGTATTTT. Protein sequence: CASSPKGTTSTDTQYF. The variable domain in full, completed from reference TRBV7-9 and TRBJ2-3, reads DTGVSQNPRHKITKRGQNVTFRCDPISEHNRLYWYRQTLGQGPEFLTYFQNEAQLEKSRLLSDRFSAERPKGSFSTLEIQRTEQGDSAMYLCASSPKGTTSTDTQYFGPGTRLTVL.

This chain links TRBV19 with TRBJ2-7; perhaps TRBD2 as D (5 bases). The germline CDR1 and CDR2 sequences are LNHDA and SQIVND (reference sequence). The CDR3 runs to 15 residues. The V end lost 6 bases, the J end lost 4 bases, and 19 bases lay between the germline ends. The CDR3 sequence: CASSRRSGPSYEQYF. CDR3 DNA: TGTGCCAGTAGCCGAAGGAGCGGACCTTCTTACGAGCAGTACTTC.

The chain employs TRBV5-4 and TRBJ2-5; 10 bases line up with TRBD1. The CDR3 loop spans 16 amino acids. The ends lost 4 bases at V and 4 bases at J; junction bases unmatched: 10. Per the germline V gene, CDR1 is SGHNT and CDR2 is YYREEE (reference sequence). DNA of the CDR3: TGTGCCAGCAGCCCCCCCGGACAGGGGGAACCAGAGACCCAGTACTTC. Protein product: CASSPPGQGEPETQYF. The full variable domain, rest sourced from reference TRBV5-4 and TRBJ2-5, is ETGVTQSPTHLIKTRGQQVTLRCSSQSGHNTVSWYQQALGQGPQFIFQYYREEENGRGNFPPRFSGLQFPNYSSELNVNALELDDSALYLCASSPPGQGEPETQYFGPGTRLLVL.

The J gene is TRBJ1-2, the V gene TRBV7-9; D perhaps matches TRBD1 (6 bases). Germline CDR1 SEHNR, CDR2 FQNEAQ (reference sequence). This CDR3 comprises 16 residues. The germline V and J ends were trimmed by 7 bases and 3 bases, with 21 bases remaining between them. The CDR3 DNA is TGTGCCAGCACCTCGGATGGGCAGGGGACATACTATGGCTACACCTTC. Amino acids: CASTSDGQGTYYGYTF.

The rearrangement uses TRBV6-5 and TRBJ2-1, with 7 bases that match TRBD1. V dropped 6 bases and J dropped 4; count of bases not matched to a gene: 9. CDR1 and CDR2 from the germline V gene are MNHEY and SVGAGI. This CDR3 comprises 15 residues. The CDR3 region is CASRPPDRAYNEQFF. Here the CDR3 DNA reads TGTGCCAGCAGGCCACCCGACAGGGCTTACAATGAGCAGTTCTTC.

The chain recombines TRBV18 with TRBJ1-2; D is unclear. Germline V gives CDR1 KGHSH, CDR2 LQKENI. V was shortened by 6 bases and J by 4 bases, with 12 bases between the two germline ends. The CDR3 spans 13 residues. The CDR3 DNA is TGTGCCAGCTCCCCAGATAAAAGCTATGGCTACACCTTC. Its protein is CASSPDKSYGYTF.

This clone was seen only once. The gene calls are TRBV2 and TRBJ2-7; 14 nucleotides align to TRBD2. This CDR3 region has 15 residues. In germline, CDR1 is SNHLY, CDR2 FYNNEI. Germline trimming cut 6 bases from V and 6 bases from J; bases unmatched to any gene: 7. CDR3 bases: TGTGCCAGCAGGTCCGGGACTAGCGGGAGATCCGAGCAGTACTTC. Amino acid sequence: CASRSGTSGRSEQYF.

The chain recombines TRBV2 with TRBJ2-1; D uncertain. Germline-derived CDR1 and CDR2 are SNHLY and FYNNEI. Trimming removed 6 bases at V and 4 bases at J, with 4 bases between. The CDR3 loop spans 11 amino acids. The DNA for the CDR3 is TGTGCCAGCAGAGGGTACAATGAGCAGTTCTTC. Residues: CASRGYNEQFF.

V is TRBV3-1 (or the pseudogene TRBV3-2) and J is TRBJ2-5; D may correspond to TRBD1 or TRBD2 (6 bases each). With 5 bases removed from V and 5 bases from J, the gap between germline ends came to 15 bases. This CDR3 contains 14 residues. The germline gives CDR1 LGHDT, CDR2 YNNKEL (reference sequence). The DNA for the CDR3 is TGTGCCAGCAGCGGACTAAGGGGGATGGAGACCCAGTACTTC. Translated: CASSGLRGMETQYF.

The CDR3 spells CASSPQLAGGYEQYF. The CDR3 DNA is TGTGCCAGCAGCCCGCAACTAGCGGGAGGCTACGAGCAGTACTTC. The chain is built from TRBV3-1 (or the pseudogene TRBV3-2) and TRBJ2-7, with 12 nucleotides matching TRBD2. The CDR3 spans 15 residues. The germline V gene encodes CDR1 LGHDT and CDR2 YNNKEL (reference sequence). V was clipped by 4 bases and J by 3 bases; unmatched bases: 4.

The chain recombines TRBV10-1 with TRBJ2-5; 9 bases match TRBD1. Trimming removed 4 bases from V and 3 bases from J; junction bases left unmatched: 6. The germline V gene has CDR1 WNHNN and CDR2 SYGVQD (reference sequence). The length of the CDR3 is 15 residues. In DNA form, the CDR3 reads TGCGCCAGCAGTGCCTGGACAGGGGATAAAGAGACCCAGTACTTC. Protein sequence: CASSAWTGDKETQYF.

The rearrangement uses TRBV9 and TRBJ2-1; D remains ambiguous. V was trimmed by 5 bases and J by 2 bases, leaving 26 bases between them. The length of the CDR3 is 19 residues. Germline values: CDR1 SGDLS, CDR2 YYNGEE. DNA for the CDR3: TGTGCCAGCAGGTTTCCCACGGGCGGAAGGCCCACCACCTACAATGAGCAGTTCTTC. Its protein product is CASRFPTGGRPTTYNEQFF.

The CDR3 sequence: CASSQRTNTEAFF. The CDR3 DNA is TGTGCCAGCAGCCAAAGGACTAACACTGAAGCTTTCTTT. The J gene is TRBJ1-1, the V gene TRBV7-2; D gene ambiguous. The CDR3 covers 13 residues. Between the trimmed V and J ends, which lost 5 bases and 2 bases, there was a span of 9 bases. Germline V lookup: CDR1 SGHTA, CDR2 FQGNSA.

The chain recombines TRBV7-6 with TRBJ1-4; weak D call: TRBD1 (6 bases). Trimming took off 3 bases at V and 4 bases at J, with 12 bases between the two ends. The CDR3 length is 15 residues. Germline-derived CDR1 and CDR2 are SGHVS and FNYEAQ. The CDR3 bases are TGTGCCAGCAGCTTGGAGACAGGCGTTAATGAAAAACTGTTTTTT. It encodes CASSLETGVNEKLFF.

The chain is built from TRBV30 and TRBJ1-6; D is ambiguous. The CDR3 length is 12 residues. Trimming removed 4 bases from V and 5 bases from J, with 6 bases in between. The germline gives CDR1 GTSNPN, CDR2 SVGIG (reference sequence). The CDR3 sequence: CAWNRDNSPLHF. DNA of the CDR3: TGTGCCTGGAACCGGGATAATTCACCCCTCCACTTT.

The CDR3 reads CASSGQVSSYNEQFF. The CDR3 DNA sequence: TGTGCCAGCTCGGGACAGGTGAGCTCCTACAATGAGCAGTTCTTC. V gene TRBV6-5 combines with J gene TRBJ2-1, with TRBD1 matching over 8 bases. The V gene's germline CDR1 is MNHEY and CDR2 SVGAGI. The V and J ends lost 8 bases and 0 bases, in that order; junction bases with no gene match: 6. This CDR3 is built from 15 residues.

The V gene is TRBV5-4, the J gene TRBJ2-1; TRBD1 aligns across 7 bases. Germline CDR1 SGHNT, CDR2 YYREEE (reference sequence). The CDR3 length is 16 residues. V lost 0 bases to trimming and J lost 1 base; unmatched junction nucleotides: 4. The DNA of the CDR3 is TGTGCCAGCAGCTTGGAAGGGGGCGCATCCTACAATGAGCAGTTCTTC. It is translated as CASSLEGGASYNEQFF.

V is TRBV11-3 and J is TRBJ1-3; D ambiguous. V shed 3 bases and J shed 0 bases, with 9 bases lying between them. Germline V gene sequence: CDR1 SGHNT, CDR2 YENEEA. The CDR3 is made up of 15 amino acids. The CDR3 DNA follows: TGTGCCAGCAGCTTTCGACATTTCTCTGGAAACACCATATATTTT. This codes for CASSFRHFSGNTIYF.

The chain uses TRBV3-1 (or the pseudogene TRBV3-2) and TRBJ1-2; D remains unclear. Germline V lookup: CDR1 LGHDT, CDR2 YNNKEL (reference sequence). V was clipped by 4 bases and J by 8 bases, with 8 bases between them. This CDR3 is 11 amino acids long. The CDR3, as DNA: TGTGCCAGCAGCCGTGGAGGGGGCTACACCTTC. It yields the protein CASSRGGGYTF.

V gene TRBV5-1 combines with J gene TRBJ2-6; D is perhaps TRBD2 (5 bases). The CDR3 has 20 residues. Germline V gene sequence: CDR1 SGHRS, CDR2 YFSETQ. V lost 2 bases and J lost 1, with 22 bases in between. DNA of the CDR3: TGCGCCAGCAGCTTTTTTAGCCTAGCCCCAGCCGGGTCTGGGGCCAACGTCCTGACTTTC. Protein: CASSFFSLAPAGSGANVLTF.

The chain is built from TRBV28 and TRBJ2-1; D perhaps matches TRBD2 (6 bases). V gave up 7 bases and J gave up 0 bases, with 10 bases separating them. Germline lookup yields CDR1 MDHEN and CDR2 SYDVKM. The CDR3 has 14 residues. The CDR3 loop is CASTMGGSYNEQFF. CDR3 bases: TGTGCCAGCACCATGGGGGGCTCCTACAATGAGCAGTTCTTC.

This rearrangement joins TRBV28 to TRBJ1-5; the D gene is possibly TRBD1 (6 bases). This CDR3 comprises 14 residues. Germline CDR1 reads MDHEN; CDR2 reads SYDVKM. Between the trimmed V and J ends, which lost 10 bases and 0 bases, there was a span of 13 bases. The CDR3 reads CATNGGGSNQPQHF. The CDR3 DNA is TGTGCCACTAACGGAGGGGGTAGCAATCAGCCCCAGCATTTT.

The V gene is TRBV19, the J gene TRBJ1-5; 7 bases match TRBD1. This CDR3 is 17 amino acids long. Germline V lookup: CDR1 LNHDA, CDR2 SQIVND (reference sequence). V lost 5 bases to trimming and J lost 0 bases; unmatched junction nucleotides: 10. The DNA of the CDR3 is TGTGCCAGTAGTCCCCTGACAGGGTCGTTTAGCAATCAGCCCCAGCATTTT. It yields the protein CASSPLTGSFSNQPQHF. The entire variable domain, with the rest obtained from reference TRBV19 and TRBJ1-5, is as follows: DGGITQSPKYLFRKEGQNVTLSCEQNLNHDAMYWYRQDPGQGLRLIYYSQIVNDFQKGDIAEGYSVSREKKESFPLTVTSAQKNPTAFYLCASSPLTGSFSNQPQHFGDGTRLSIL.